The T cell receptor (beta chain) under discussion was sequenced for a study of CD8+CD57+ T cells in acquired aplastic anemia. Across the study: Sorted CD4+ and CD8+ cells yielded DNA averaging approximately 3.4 ug.

On this clonotype: At one of its ends the junction is not consistent with the germline gene, which may arise from a read error.

The CDR3 extends over 16 amino acids. Germline lookup yields CDR1 SNHLY and CDR2 FYNNEI. Using genomic DNA as the template, TCR beta VDJ and CDR3 profiling was carried out. TCRdb processed the reads anew with MiXCR; each CDR3 protein has one entry. The repertoire consists of 200,000 to 300,000 distinct CDR3 sequences, with approximately 79% occurring once and the leading ten covering 35% to 50%. Patients sequenced had flow cytometry evidence of CD8+CD57+ cell expansion. The receptor was isolated from a human donor with aplastic anemia. The chain combines TRBV2 with TRBJ2-6; maybe TRBD2 (6 bases). The sample consisted of sorted CD4+, CD8+, or CD8+CD57+ T cells (not recorded which) from PBMCs. The chain's CDR3 is CASGDGGTYTQYFRPF. DNA for the CDR3: TGTGCCAGCGGGGACGGGGGTACATATACGCAGTACTTTCGCCCATTC.